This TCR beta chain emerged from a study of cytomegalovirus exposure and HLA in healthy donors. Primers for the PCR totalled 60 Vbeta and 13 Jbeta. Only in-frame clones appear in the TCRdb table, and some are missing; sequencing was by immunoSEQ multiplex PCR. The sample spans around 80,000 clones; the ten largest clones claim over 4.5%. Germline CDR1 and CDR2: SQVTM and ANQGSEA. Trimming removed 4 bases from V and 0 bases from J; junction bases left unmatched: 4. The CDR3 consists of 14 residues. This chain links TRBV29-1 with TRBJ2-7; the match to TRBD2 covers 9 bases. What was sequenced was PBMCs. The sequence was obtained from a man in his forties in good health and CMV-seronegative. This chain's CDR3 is CSVAGLASSYEQYF. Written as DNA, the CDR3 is TGCAGCGTTGCAGGACTAGCGAGCTCCTACGAGCAGTACTTC.